This TCR beta chain is from a study of shared clonotypes between healthy human individuals (dated by TCRdb to 2019 to 2021). Regarding the research as a whole: A couple of women and a few men aged 18 to 49 years were included in the cohort. For each donor, CD4 naive and CD4 memory were each run on three plates, CD8 naive on two plates, and CD8 memory on one plate. Blood TCR repertoires of about five healthy adults were deeply sequenced to estimate repertoire size and the extent of clonotype sharing between individuals. Different laboratories and diverse techniques were used to prepare libraries and sequence TCR repertoires, to increase sequencing depth and limit assay-specific biases. Each donor's leukapheresis produced roughly between roughly 0.85 and 10 billion PBMCs. Paper-wide results and their limitations: The small number of donors limited the genetic and exposure-history diversity represented. Rarefaction of sorted-subset datasets indicated incomplete sequencing despite the large sequencing depth. Pairwise subsampling indicated that sequencing depth was expected to affect the degree of clonotype sharing among donors. Estimated clonotype richness was generally larger for naive than for memory subsets. Sampling was restricted to blood, and TCR repertoires in tissue are likely to differ from TCR repertoires in blood. Clonotypes shared by all four sorted-subset donors showed higher generation probabilities than non-shared clonotypes. About 5% of naive CD4, 3% to 4% of naive CD8, approximately 2.2% of memory CD4, and 0.35% to 0.4% of memory CD8 clonotypes were shared across several donors.

TCR CDR3 regions were amplified from genomic DNA by multiplex PCR using the deep immunoSEQ assay. Extracted genomic DNA from each cell subset was distributed evenly across all wells of several immunoSEQ 96-well plates, and each plate was treated as a replicate. For sorted subsets, approximately 200 ng of genomic DNA, equivalent to 25,000 to 35,000 T cell genomes, went into each replicate PCR. Purified libraries were quantified with a Qubit 3.0 fluorometer, sized on a Bioanalyzer 2100, and re-quantified with the KAPA Library Quantification kit. Each immunoSEQ 96-well plate was sequenced on its own single-read 150-cycle Illumina NextSeq 550 flow cell. The authors' analysis ran thus. Because the immunoSEQ output included only junctional sequences and no quality scores, the filtering could not be the same as the filtering used for full-length reads. Sequences were annotated with PyIR, a Python wrapper for IgBLAST v1.9, using IMGT germline references to assign V/J genes and CDR3. Reads with weak V/J assignments (E-value above 1e-6), missing CDR3, stop codons, out-of-frame junctions, or ambiguous translated residues were removed. V3J clonotypes were defined by identical inferred V gene, J gene, and CDR3 amino acid sequence. To compute the percentage overlap between repertoires, the number of shared unique clonotypes was divided by the size of the smaller repertoire. Repertoire richness was assessed with RTK rarefaction, the Chao1 estimator, and Recon v2.1 estimates of unobserved clonotypes. Generation probabilities were computed with OLGA for all TCRbeta clonotypes obtained by the gDNA method from four donors. Sourced from immuneACCESS, this table was stored by TCRdb with only in-frame sequences that have V and J called. A share of the clones is absent; for the studies checked, an unresolved V gene accounts for under half, and the remainder has no known explanation. V and J calls and clone size are given by that table; D and trimming were obtained from the DNA. The sample includes 2 million to 2.5 million clones, with roughly 96% observed a single time. The ten largest clones represent roughly 0.13% of the sample.

CDR1 and CDR2, per the germline V gene, are SNHLY and FYNNEI. The CDR3 contains 15 residues, cysteine and phenylalanine counted. Here the CDR3 DNA is all that survives: 45 bases in frame from base 1. V is clipped by 5 bases and J by 5 bases, and the sequence between their germline boundaries is 13 bases long. The donors were healthy, HIV-negative adults with no recently reported acute infections or vaccinations. Every donor was a Caucasian adult living in Nashville, Tennessee, USA. CD4+ T cells were enriched by magnetic negative selection, after which naive cells were positively selected on CD45RA and the negative fraction was taken as the memory subset. Blood was obtained by leukapheresis, after which PBMCs were separated by Ficoll-Histopaque density gradient centrifugation and cryopreserved in liquid nitrogen vapor phase. Purity and quantity of every magnetically sorted T cell population were checked by analytical flow cytometry. Each sorted fraction had its genomic DNA isolated and then quantified by UV absorbance on a Nanodrop 2000c.

Worth noting for this clone: Its antigen is not yet known. No much larger clone exists at a distance of one base, and base qualities are not known.

In this chain, TRBV2 is recombined with TRBJ1-6, and the D gene may be TRBD1, 5 bases matching. This TCR was recovered from a man aged 18 to 30 in good health. The sequencing sample was made of naive CD4+ T cells sorted from blood. The label giving this sample's cell subset or site can be read as: CD45RA+ positively selected. The DNA is TGTGCCAGCAGTCGGTCGGGGACCAATAATTCACCCCTCCACTTT. Its product reads: CASSRSGTNNSPLHF.